This T cell receptor (beta chain) was sequenced in a study of T cell changes during pregnancy in multiple sclerosis. Germline V gene data show CDR1 as SEHNR and CDR2 as FQNEAQ (reference sequence). The CDR3 extends over 13 amino acids. V was shortened by 9 bases and J by 2 bases, with 13 bases between the two germline ends. The repertoire was sequenced with immunoSEQ multiplex PCR; TCRdb's copy has only in-frame clones and lacks some. This sample yields some 80,000 clones, of which around 94% are seen a single time; about 0.13% belongs to the top ten. The genes are TRBV7-9 and TRBJ1-1, with D unresolved. The origin of this receptor is a female donor with multiple sclerosis, enrolled in a pregnancy study. The sequenced sample was CD4+ T cells from peripheral blood mononuclear cells, obtained after pregnancy. CDR3 loop: CASVKGGNTEAFF. As DNA, the CDR3 is TGTGCCAGTGTTAAGGGAGGTAACACTGAAGCTTTCTTT.